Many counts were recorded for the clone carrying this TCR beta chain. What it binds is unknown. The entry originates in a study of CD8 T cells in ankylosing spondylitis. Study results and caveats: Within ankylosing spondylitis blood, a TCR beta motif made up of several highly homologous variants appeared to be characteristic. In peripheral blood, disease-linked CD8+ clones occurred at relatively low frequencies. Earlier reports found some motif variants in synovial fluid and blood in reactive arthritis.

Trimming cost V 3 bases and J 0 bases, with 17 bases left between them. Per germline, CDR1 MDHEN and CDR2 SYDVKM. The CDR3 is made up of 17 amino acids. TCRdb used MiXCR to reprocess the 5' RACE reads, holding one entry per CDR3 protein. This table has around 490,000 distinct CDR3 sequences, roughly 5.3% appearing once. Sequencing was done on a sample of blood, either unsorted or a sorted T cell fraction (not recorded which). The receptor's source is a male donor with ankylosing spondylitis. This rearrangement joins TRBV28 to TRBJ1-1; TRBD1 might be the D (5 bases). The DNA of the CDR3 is TGTGCCAGCAGTTTTATTGGACACAAACGCATGAACACTGAAGCTTTCTTT. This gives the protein CASSFIGHKRMNTEAFF.